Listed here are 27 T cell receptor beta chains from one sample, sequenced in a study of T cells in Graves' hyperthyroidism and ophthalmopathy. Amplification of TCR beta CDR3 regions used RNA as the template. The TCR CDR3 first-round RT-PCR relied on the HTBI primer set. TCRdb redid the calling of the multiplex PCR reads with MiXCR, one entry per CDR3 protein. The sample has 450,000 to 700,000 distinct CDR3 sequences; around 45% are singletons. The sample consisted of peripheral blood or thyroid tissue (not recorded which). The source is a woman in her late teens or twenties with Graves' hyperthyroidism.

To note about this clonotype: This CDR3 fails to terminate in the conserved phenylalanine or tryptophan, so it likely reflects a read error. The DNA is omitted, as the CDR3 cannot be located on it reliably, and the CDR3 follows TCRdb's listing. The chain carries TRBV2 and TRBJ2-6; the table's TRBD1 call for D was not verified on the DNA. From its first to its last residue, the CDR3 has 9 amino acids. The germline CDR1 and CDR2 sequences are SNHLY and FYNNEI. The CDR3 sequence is CASSTDRLY.

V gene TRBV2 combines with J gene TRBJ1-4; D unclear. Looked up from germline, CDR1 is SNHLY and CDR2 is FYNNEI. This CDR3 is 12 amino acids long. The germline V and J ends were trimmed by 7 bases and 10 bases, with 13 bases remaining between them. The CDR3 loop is CASIWELGKLFF. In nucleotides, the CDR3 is TGTGCCAGCATTTGGGAGTTGGGAAAACTGTTTTTT. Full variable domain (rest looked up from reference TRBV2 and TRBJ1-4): EPEVTQTPSHQVTQMGQEVILRCVPISNHLYFYWYRQILGQKVEFLVSFYNNEISEKSEIFDDQFSVERPDGSNFTLKIRSTKLEDSAMYFCASIWELGKLFFGSGTQLSVL.

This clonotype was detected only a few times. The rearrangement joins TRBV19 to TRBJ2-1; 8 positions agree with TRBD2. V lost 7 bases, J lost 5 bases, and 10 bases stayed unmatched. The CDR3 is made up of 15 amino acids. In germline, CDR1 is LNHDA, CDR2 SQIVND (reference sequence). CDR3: CASKGGLAVDNEQFF. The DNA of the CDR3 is TGTGCCAGTAAAGGTGGACTAGCAGTCGACAATGAGCAGTTCTTC.

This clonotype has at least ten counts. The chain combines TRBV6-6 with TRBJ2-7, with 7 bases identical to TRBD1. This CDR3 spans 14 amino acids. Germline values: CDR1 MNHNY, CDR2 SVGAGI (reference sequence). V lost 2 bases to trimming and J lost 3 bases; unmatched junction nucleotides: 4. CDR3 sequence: CASSYPGQLYEQYF. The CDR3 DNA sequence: TGTGCCAGCAGTTACCCGGGACAGCTCTACGAGCAGTACTTC.

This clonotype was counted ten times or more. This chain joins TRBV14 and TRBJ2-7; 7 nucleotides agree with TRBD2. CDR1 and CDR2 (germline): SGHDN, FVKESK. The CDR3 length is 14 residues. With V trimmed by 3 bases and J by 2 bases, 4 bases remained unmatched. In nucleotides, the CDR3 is TGTGCCAGCAGCCAGGGAGGGCTAACCTACGAGCAGTACTTC. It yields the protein CASSQGGLTYEQYF.

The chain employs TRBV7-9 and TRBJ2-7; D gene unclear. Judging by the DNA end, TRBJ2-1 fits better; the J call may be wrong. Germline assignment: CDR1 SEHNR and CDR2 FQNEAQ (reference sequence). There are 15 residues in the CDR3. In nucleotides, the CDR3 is TGTGCCAGCAGTTCAGTGGGCAGATCCTACAATGAGCAGTTCTTC. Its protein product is CASSSVGRSYNEQFF.

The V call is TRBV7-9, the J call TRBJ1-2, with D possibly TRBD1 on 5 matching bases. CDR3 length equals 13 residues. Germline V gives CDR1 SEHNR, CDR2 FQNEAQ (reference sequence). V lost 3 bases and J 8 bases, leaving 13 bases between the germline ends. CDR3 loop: CASSFRGVGGYTF. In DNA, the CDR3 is TGTGCCAGCAGCTTTCGAGGGGTTGGGGGCTACACCTTC.

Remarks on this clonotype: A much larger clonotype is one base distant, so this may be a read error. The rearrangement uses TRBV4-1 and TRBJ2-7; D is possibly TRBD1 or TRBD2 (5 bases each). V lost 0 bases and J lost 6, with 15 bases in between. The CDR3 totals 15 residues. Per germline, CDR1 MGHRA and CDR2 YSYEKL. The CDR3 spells CASSQDNRDLSEQYF. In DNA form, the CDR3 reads TGCGCCAGCAGCCAAGATAATCGGGACCTCTCCGAGCAGTACTTC.

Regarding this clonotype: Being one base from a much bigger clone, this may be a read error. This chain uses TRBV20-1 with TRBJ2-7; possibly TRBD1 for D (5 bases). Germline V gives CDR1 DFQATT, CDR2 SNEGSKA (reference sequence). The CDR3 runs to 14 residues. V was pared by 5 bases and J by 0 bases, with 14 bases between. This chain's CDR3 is CSAGAPSNSYEQYF. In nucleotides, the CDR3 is TGCAGTGCTGGGGCCCCGAGTAACTCCTACGAGCAGTACTTC.

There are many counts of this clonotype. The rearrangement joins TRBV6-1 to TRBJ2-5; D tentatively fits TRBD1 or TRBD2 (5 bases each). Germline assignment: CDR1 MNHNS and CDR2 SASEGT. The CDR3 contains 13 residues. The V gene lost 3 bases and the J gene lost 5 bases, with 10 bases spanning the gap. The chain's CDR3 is CASSDGGLETQYF. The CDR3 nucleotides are TGTGCCAGCAGTGATGGGGGTTTGGAGACCCAGTACTTC.

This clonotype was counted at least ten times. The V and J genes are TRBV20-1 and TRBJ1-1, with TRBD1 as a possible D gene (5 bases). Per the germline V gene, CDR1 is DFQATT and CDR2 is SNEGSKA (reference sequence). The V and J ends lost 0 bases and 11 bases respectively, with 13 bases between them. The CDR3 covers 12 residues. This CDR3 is CSAREERQTAFF. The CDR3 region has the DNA TGCAGTGCTAGAGAAGAGCGACAGACGGCTTTCTTT.

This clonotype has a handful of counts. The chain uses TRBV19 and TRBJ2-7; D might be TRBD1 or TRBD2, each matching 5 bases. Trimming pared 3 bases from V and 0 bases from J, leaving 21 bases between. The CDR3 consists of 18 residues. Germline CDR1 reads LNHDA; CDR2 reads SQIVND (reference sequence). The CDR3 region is CASSMGPLNQRSSYEQYF. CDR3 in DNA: TGTGCCAGTAGTATGGGACCCCTGAACCAGCGGAGCTCCTACGAGCAGTACTTC.

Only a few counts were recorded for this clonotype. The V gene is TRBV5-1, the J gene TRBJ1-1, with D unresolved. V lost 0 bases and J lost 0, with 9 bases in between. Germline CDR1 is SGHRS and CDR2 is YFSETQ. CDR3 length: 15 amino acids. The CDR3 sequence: CASSLGFGLNTEAFF. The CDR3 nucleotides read TGCGCCAGCAGCTTGGGGTTCGGGTTGAACACTGAAGCTTTCTTT.

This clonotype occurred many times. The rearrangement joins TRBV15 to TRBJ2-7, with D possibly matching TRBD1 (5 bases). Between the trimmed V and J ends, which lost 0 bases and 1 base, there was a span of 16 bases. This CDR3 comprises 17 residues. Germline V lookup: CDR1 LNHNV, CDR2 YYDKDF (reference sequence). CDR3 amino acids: CATSRETASAPSYEQYF. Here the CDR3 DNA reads TGTGCCACCAGCAGAGAGACAGCAAGTGCTCCTTCCTACGAGCAGTACTTC. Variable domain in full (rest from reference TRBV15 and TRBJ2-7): DAMVIQNPRYQVTQFGKPVTLSCSQTLNHNVMYWYQQKSSQAPKLLFHYYDKDFNNEADTPDNFQSRRPNTSFCFLDIRSPGLGDTAMYLCATSRETASAPSYEQYFGPGTRLTVT.

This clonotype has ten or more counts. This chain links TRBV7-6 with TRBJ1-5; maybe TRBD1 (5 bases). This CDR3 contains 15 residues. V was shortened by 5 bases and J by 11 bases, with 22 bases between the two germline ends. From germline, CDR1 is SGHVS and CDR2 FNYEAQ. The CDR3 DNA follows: TGTGCCAGCAGCCCTAACGGGGGACCCGCAATAGCCCAGCATTTT. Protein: CASSPNGGPAIAQHF.

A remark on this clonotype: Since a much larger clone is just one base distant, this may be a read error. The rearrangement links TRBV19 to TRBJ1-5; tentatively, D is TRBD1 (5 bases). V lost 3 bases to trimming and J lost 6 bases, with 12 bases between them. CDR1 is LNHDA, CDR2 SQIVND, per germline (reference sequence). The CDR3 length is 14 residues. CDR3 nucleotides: TGTGCCAGTAGTATCGGTAGGGGCAGTCAGCCCCAGCATTTT. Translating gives CASSIGRGSQPQHF.

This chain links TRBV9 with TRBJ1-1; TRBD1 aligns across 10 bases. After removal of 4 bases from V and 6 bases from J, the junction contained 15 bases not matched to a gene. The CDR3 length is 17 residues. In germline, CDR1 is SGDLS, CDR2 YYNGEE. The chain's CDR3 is CASSQDRDRGFSAEAFF. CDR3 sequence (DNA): TGTGCCAGCAGCCAGGACCGGGACAGGGGATTTAGTGCTGAAGCTTTCTTT.

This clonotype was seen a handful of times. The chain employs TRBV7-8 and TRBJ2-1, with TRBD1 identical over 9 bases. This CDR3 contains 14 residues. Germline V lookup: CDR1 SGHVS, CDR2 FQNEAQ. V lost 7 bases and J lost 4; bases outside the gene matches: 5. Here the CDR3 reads CASKQGADYNEQFF. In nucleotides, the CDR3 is TGTGCCAGCAAACAGGGGGCGGATTACAATGAGCAGTTCTTC.

The CDR3 coding sequence is TGTGCCAGCAGCCTCACAGGGGTAGGTGGCTACACCTTC. Protein product: CASSLTGVGGYTF. This chain connects TRBV9 to TRBJ1-2; 7 bases are a match to TRBD1. After removal of 4 bases from V and 7 bases from J, the junction contained 7 bases not matched to a gene. This CDR3 has 13 residues. Germline V gene lookup returns CDR1 SGDLS and CDR2 YYNGEE.

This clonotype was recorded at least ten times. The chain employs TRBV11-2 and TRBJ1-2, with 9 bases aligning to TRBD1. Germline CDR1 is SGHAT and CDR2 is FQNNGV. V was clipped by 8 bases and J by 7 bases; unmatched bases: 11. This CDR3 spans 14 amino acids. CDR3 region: CASGLQGASIGYTF. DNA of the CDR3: TGTGCCAGCGGACTACAGGGGGCGAGCATTGGCTACACCTTC.

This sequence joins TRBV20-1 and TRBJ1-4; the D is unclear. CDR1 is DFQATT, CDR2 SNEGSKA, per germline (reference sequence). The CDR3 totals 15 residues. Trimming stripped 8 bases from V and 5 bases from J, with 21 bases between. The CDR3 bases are TGCAGTTACTCGATTTTGGACCTCGGAAATGAAAAACTGTTTTTT. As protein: CSYSILDLGNEKLFF.

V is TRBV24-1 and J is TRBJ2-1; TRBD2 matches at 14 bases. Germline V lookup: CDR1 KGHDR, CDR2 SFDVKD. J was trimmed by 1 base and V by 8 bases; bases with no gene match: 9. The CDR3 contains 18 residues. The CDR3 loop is CATTPGLAGGISYNEQFF. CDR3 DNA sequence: TGTGCCACCACCCCAGGACTAGCGGGAGGTATTTCCTACAATGAGCAGTTCTTC.

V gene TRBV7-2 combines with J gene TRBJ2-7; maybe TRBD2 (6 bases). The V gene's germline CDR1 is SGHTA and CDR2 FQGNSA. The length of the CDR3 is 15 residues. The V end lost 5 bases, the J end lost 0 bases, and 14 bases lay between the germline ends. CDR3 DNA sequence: TGTGCCAGCAGCGAAGGGGCGGGACGCTCCTACGAGCAGTACTTC. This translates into CASSEGAGRSYEQYF.

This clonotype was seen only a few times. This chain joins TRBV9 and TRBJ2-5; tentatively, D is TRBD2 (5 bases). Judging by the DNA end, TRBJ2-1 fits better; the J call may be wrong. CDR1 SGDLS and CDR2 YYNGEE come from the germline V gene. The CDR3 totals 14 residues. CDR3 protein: CASSAPVGLGGQFF. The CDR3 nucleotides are TGTGCCAGCAGCGCACCTGTGGGCCTAGGAGGGCAGTTCTTC.

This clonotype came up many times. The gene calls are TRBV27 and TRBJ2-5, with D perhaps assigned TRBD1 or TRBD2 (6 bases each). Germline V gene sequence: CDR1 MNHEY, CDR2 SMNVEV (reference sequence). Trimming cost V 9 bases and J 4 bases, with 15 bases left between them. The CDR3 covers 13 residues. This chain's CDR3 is CARAPGGRETQYF. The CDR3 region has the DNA TGTGCCAGAGCACCCGGGGGCAGAGAGACCCAGTACTTC.

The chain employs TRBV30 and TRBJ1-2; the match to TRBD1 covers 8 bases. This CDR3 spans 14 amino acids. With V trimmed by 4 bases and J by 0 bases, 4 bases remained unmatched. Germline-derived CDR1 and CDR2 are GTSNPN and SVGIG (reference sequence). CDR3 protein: CAWIGTGANYGYTF. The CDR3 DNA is TGTGCCTGGATTGGGACAGGAGCTAACTATGGCTACACCTTC.

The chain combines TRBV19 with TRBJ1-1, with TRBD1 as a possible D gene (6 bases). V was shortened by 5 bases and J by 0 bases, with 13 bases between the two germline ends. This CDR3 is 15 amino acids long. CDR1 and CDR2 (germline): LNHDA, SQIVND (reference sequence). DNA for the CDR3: TGTGCCAGTAGTTTCCGGGACAACTTGAACACTGAAGCTTTCTTT. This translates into CASSFRDNLNTEAFF.